This TCR beta chain was documented in a study of cytomegalovirus exposure and HLA in healthy donors. Study-level information: Out of several hundred genotyped donors, about 81% belonged to the Caucasian-associated ancestry cluster.

The primer mix had 60 Vbeta and 13 Jbeta primers. Using immunoSEQ multiplex PCR, the repertoire was profiled, and TCRdb retains in-frame clones only, with some absent. The repertoire holds around 62,000 clones, around four fifths seen once, with roughly 5.1% in the top ten. This CDR3 comprises 12 residues. V was clipped by 1 base and J by 7 bases, with 7 bases between them. The germline gives CDR1 SGHTA, CDR2 FQGNSA. The sequencing input was PBMCs. This TCR derives from a male donor in good health and CMV-seropositive. This chain uses TRBV7-2 with TRBJ1-1, with unresolved D. The CDR3 is CASSLERVEAFF. The CDR3 DNA sequence: TGTGCCAGCAGCTTAGAGCGGGTTGAAGCTTTCTTT.